These T cell receptor beta chains were read from a single sample in a study of type 1 regulatory T cells. These receptors have no identified antigens. TCRdb re-called the reads with MiXCR, one entry per CDR3 protein. There are approximately 5,300 distinct CDR3 sequences in the sample; under 35% occur only once, and around 7.7% lies in the top ten. Sequenced sample: cultured T cells, either the whole culture or a sorted T cell fraction (not recorded which). The receptors were sampled from a human donor in good health. CDR3s include the opening cysteine and the closing phenylalanine or tryptophan. A D gene is named only where the DNA matches it firmly. Expanded clones get a size class; other rows say once, few or many, or leave the size out.

TRBJ2-2	.	.	TRBV6-4	TGTGCCAGCAAAAGAGAGGGGAGTACCGGGGAGCTGTTTTTT	CASKREGSTGELFF
TRBJ2-3	TRBD2	.	TRBV20-1	TGCAGTGCTAGAAATCCCGGGACTAGCGGGACCCACGGTACGCAGTATTTT	CSARNPGTSGTHGTQYF
TRBJ1-2	.	medium-sized	TRBV5-6	TGTGCCAGCAGCCCGGGCATGGGCTACTATGGCTACACCTTC	CASSPGMGYYGYTF
TRBJ2-7	.	.	TRBV10-3	TGTGCCATCAGTGGGATAGACGAGCAGTACTTC	CAISGIDEQYF
TRBJ2-3	TRBD1	.	TRBV18	TGTGCCAGCTCAGGACAGGGGGCGATTTCAGATACGCAGTATTTT	CASSGQGAISDTQYF
TRBJ2-1	.	.	TRBV5-6	TGTGCCAGCAGCAAAGATCCGCGGGGTGAGCAGTTCTTC	CASSKDPRGEQFF
TRBJ2-6	.	.	TRBV12-3/TRBV12-4	TGTGCCAGCATAGGACAGACCCACTTGGCCAACGTCCTGACTTTC	CASIGQTHLANVLTF
TRBJ1-1	.	.	TRBV25-1	TGTGCCAGCAGTCCCCGACAAGAGGTGGAAGCTTTCTTT	CASSPRQEVEAFF
TRBJ2-4	TRBD1	many	TRBV28	TGTGCCAGCAGTTTATGGGACAGGGCCAAAAACATTCAGTACTTC	CASSLWDRAKNIQYF
TRBJ1-5	.	medium-sized	TRBV18	TGTGCCAGCTCACCACCGAGGGCACATGGGCCTCAGCCCCAGCATTTT	CASSPPRAHGPQPQHF
TRBJ1-5	.	medium-sized	TRBV6-6	TGTGCCAGCAGTTACATCTCGCTTAATCAGCCCCAGCATTTT	CASSYISLNQPQHF
TRBJ1-3	TRBD1	medium-sized	TRBV12-3/TRBV12-4	TGTGCCAGCAGTTCTAGGGCGTCGAGGACAGGGGGAAACACCATATATTTT	CASSSRASRTGGNTIYF
TRBJ2-6	.	.	TRBV12-3/TRBV12-4	TGTGCCAGCAGCCGGAGGGGCTACTCTGGGGCCAACGTCCTGACTTTC	CASSRRGYSGANVLTF
TRBJ1-1	.	.	TRBV29-1	TGCAGCGCCCGTAGGACGGACACTGAAGCTTTCTTT	CSARRTDTEAFF
TRBJ2-2	.	few	TRBV20-1	TGCAGTGCTAGGGGCCTGGAGGAGCGGAGCACCGGGGAGCTGTTTTTT	CSARGLEERSTGELFF
TRBJ2-4	TRBD1	medium-sized	TRBV5-1	TGCGCCAGCAGGGGGCTAAGGGGACAGAAAAACATTCAGTACTTC	CASRGLRGQKNIQYF
TRBJ1-2	TRBD1	.	TRBV12-3/TRBV12-4	TGTGCCAGCAGCCCCATGGTAGACAGGGGGCAGTTAGCTAACTATGGCTACACCTTC	CASSPMVDRGQLANYGYTF
TRBJ2-2	TRBD1	medium-sized	TRBV5-1	TGCGCCAGCAGCGGCAGGGGGCGGGACACCGGGGAGCTGTTTTTT	CASSGRGRDTGELFF
TRBJ2-2	TRBD1	.	TRBV12-3/TRBV12-4	TGTGCCAGCACCCCGGGACAGGGGGAGGGCGGGGAGCTGTTTTTT	CASTPGQGEGGELFF
TRBJ2-7	TRBD2	medium-sized	TRBV15	TGTGCCACCAGCAGAGCCCCCGGACTAGCCTACGAGCAGTACTTC	CATSRAPGLAYEQYF
TRBJ1-6	.	many	TRBV5-1	TGCGCCAGCAGCTTCGGCAGGGCCGGTGATTCACCCCTCCACTTT	CASSFGRAGDSPLHF
TRBJ2-7	.	.	TRBV20-1	TGCAGCGCTAGATCTGTCTTCGAGCAGTACTTC	CSARSVFEQYF
TRBJ2-3	.	.	TRBV7-2	TGTGCCAGCAGCTTAGGAGCGAGAGGCCCCGATACGCAGTATTTT	CASSLGARGPDTQYF
TRBJ2-3	.	.	TRBV7-2	TGTGCCAGCAGCCGCCGACTAGTGGGCACAGATACGCAGTATTTT	CASSRRLVGTDTQYF
TRBJ2-7	TRBD2	many	TRBV5-1	TGCGCCAGCAGCTCGGGACTAGCGGGCCCCACCTACGAGCAGTACTTC	CASSSGLAGPTYEQYF
TRBJ2-5	TRBD2	medium-sized	TRBV20-1	TGCAGTGCTAGACTAGCGGGAAAAGAGACCCAGTACTTC	CSARLAGKETQYF
TRBJ2-5	.	medium-sized	TRBV20-1	TGCAGTGCTAGATCTGGAGGGGGACGGGAGACCCAGTACTTC	CSARSGGGRETQYF
TRBJ1-1	.	medium-sized	TRBV20-1	TGCAGTGCCCGAAGGGGGGAGGACACTGAAGCTTTCTTT	CSARRGEDTEAFF
TRBJ2-7	TRBD2	.	TRBV20-1	TGCAGTGCTATTCAGCGGGGGAATTACGAGCAGTACTTC	CSAIQRGNYEQYF